This T cell receptor (beta chain) was identified during a study of a mutant IDH1 vaccine in newly diagnosed glioma. Turning to the study itself: Among treated patients, roughly 60% were male and about 40% female, and mean age was approximately 40 years. Every participant had undergone radiotherapy, temozolomide, or both before, and most underwent both.

With regard to this clone: Its antigen is unidentified.

Profiling relied on immunoSEQ multiplex PCR, and the TCRdb table lists in-frame clones only, not all of them. The table has 70,000 or so clones, about four fifths seen once. Points from the study as a whole: The authors found pseudoprogression apparently unrelated to changes in top peripheral T cell clonotypes.

Trimming cost V 6 bases and J 6 bases, with 9 bases left between them. CDR1 SGHAT and CDR2 FQNNGV come from the germline V gene. The CDR3 has 12 residues. Specified time point: baseline, week 1 (first vaccination visit). The treatment here: pre-vaccination baseline after standard-of-care therapy. Donors' newly diagnosed IDH1-mutant WHO grade 3 or 4 astrocytomas lacked nuclear ATRX. This chain links TRBV11-2 with TRBJ1-5; D call uncertain. This clonotype was sampled from a woman aged 18 to 35 with glioma. Some clones in this sample may be carry-over from other donors' samples. This sample comprised peripheral blood mononuclear cells (PBMCs), obtained from a glioma patient treated with radiotherapy, temozolomide or both. The chain's CDR3 is CASSGPFQPQHF. As DNA, the CDR3 is TGTGCCAGCAGTGGGCCCTTTCAGCCCCAGCATTTT.